This T cell receptor beta chain comes out of a study of CD8+CD57+ T cells in acquired aplastic anemia. This CDR3 has 14 residues. Germline V gives CDR1 SGHTA, CDR2 FQGNSA. TCR beta VDJ combinations and CDR3 sequences were profiled from genomic DNA. TCRdb reanalysed the reads using MiXCR and keeps one entry per CDR3 protein. Among about 420,000 distinct CDR3 sequences listed, 60% to 80% were seen once. A note on this clonotype: Sequence at one end of the junction differs from germline and may be a read error.

The chain recombines TRBV7-2 with TRBJ2-5; possible D gene TRBD1, 5 bases. This sequence originates from a human donor in good health, serving as a control. Sequenced sample: sorted CD4+, CD8+, or CD8+CD57+ T cells (not recorded which) from PBMCs. CDR3 protein: CASSARWGQVTQYF. CDR3 in DNA: TGTGCCAGCAGCGCAAGGTGGGGCCAAGTGACCCAGTACTTC.